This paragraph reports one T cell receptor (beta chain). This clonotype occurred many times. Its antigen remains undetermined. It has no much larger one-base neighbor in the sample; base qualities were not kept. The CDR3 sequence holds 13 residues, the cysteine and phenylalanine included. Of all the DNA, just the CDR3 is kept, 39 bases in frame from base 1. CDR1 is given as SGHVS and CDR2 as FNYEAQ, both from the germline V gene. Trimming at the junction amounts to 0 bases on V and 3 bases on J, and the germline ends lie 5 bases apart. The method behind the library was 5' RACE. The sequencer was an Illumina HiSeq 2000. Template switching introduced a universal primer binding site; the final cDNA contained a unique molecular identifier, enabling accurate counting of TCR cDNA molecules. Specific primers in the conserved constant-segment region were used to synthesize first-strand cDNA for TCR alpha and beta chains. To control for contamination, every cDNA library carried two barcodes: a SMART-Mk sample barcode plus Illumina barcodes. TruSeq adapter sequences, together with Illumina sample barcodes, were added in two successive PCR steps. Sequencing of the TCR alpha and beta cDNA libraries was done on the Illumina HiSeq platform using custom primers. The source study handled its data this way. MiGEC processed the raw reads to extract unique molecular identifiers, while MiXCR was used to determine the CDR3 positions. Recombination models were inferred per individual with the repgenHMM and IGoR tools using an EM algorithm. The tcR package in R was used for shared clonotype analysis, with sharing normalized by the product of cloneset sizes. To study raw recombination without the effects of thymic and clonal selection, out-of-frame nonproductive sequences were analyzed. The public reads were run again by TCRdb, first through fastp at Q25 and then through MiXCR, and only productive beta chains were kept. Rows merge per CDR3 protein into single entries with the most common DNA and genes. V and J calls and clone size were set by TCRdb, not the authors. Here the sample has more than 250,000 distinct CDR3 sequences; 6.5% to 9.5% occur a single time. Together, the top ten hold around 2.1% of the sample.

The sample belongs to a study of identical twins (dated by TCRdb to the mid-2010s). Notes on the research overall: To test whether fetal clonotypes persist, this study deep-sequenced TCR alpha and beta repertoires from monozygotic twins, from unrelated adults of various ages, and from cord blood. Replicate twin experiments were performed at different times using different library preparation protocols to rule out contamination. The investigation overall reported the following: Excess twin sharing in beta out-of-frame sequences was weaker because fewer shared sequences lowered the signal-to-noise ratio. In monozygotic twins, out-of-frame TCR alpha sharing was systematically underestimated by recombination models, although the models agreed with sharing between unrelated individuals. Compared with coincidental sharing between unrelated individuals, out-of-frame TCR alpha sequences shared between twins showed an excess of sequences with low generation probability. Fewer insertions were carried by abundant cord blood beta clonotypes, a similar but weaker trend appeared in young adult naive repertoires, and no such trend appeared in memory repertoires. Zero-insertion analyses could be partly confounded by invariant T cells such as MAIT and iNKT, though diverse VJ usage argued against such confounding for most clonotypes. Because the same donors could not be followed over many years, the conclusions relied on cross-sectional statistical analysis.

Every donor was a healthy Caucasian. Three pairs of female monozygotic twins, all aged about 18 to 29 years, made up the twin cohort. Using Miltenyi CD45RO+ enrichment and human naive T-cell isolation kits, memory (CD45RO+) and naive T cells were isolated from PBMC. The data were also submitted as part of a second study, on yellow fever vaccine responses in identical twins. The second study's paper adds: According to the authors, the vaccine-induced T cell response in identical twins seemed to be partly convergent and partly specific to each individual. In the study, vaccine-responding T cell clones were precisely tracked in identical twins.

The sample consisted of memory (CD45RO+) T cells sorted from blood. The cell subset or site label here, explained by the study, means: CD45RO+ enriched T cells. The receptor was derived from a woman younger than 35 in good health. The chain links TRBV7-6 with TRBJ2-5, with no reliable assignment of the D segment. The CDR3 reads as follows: CASSLAHKETQYF. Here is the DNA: TGTGCCAGCAGCTTAGCCCACAAAGAGACCCAGTACTTC.